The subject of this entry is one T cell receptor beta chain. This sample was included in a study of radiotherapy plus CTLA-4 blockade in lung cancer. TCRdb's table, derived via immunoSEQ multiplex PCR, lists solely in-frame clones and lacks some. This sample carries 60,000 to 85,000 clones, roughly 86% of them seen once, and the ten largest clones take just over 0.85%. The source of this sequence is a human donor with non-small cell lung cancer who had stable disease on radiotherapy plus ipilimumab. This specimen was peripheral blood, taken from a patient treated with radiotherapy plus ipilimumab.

CDR3 loop: CAWSVQSSGTRTYEQYF. CDR3 nucleotide sequence: TGTGCCTGGAGTGTACAGTCTTCCGGGACTAGAACCTACGAGCAGTACTTC. The chain uses TRBV30 and TRBJ2-5; 8 nucleotides line up with TRBD2. The J call may be mistaken, given a closer DNA end match to TRBJ2-7. The CDR3 runs to 17 residues. Germline lookup yields CDR1 GTSNPN and CDR2 SVGIG (reference sequence).